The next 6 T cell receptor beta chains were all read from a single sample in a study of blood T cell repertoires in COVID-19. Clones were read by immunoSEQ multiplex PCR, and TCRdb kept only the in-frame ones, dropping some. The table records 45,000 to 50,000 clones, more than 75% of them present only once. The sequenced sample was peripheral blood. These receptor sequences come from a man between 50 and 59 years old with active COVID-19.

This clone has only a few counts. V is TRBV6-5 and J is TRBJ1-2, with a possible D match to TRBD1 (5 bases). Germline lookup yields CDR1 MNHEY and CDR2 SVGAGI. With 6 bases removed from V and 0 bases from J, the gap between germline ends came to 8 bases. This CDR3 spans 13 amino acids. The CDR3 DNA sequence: TGTGCCAGCAGAGTGACAGCTAACTATGGCTACACCTTC. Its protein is CASRVTANYGYTF.

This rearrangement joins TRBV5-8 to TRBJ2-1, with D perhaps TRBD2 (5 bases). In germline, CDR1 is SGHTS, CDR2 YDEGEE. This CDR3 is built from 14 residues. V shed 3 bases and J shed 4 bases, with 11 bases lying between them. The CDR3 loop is CASSSFRGYNEQFF. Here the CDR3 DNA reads TGTGCCAGCAGCTCGTTTCGGGGTTACAATGAGCAGTTCTTC.

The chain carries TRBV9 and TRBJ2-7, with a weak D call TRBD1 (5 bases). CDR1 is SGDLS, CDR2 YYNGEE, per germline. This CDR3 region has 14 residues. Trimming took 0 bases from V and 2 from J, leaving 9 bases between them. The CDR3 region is CASSVGGRPYEQYF. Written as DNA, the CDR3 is TGTGCCAGCAGCGTAGGGGGCCGACCCTACGAGCAGTACTTC.

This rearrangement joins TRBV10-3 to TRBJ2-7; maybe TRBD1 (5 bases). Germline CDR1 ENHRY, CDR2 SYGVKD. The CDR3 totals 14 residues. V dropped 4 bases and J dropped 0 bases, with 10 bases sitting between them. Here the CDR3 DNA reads TGTGCCATCAGTGCAGGGCCTCCCTCCTACGAGCAGTACTTC. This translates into CAISAGPPSYEQYF.

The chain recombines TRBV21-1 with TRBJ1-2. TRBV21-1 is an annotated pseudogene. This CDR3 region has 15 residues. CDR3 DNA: TGTGCCAGCAGCCATTGGAGGCCCCCTAACTATGGCTACACCTTC. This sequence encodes CASSHWRPPNYGYTF.

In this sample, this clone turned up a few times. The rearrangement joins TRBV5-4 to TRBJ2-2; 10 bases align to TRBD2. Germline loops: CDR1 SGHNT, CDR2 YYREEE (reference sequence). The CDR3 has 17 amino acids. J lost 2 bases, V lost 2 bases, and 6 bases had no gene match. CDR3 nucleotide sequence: TGTGCCAGCAGCTTCCAACTAGCGGGGCCAAACACCGGGGAGCTGTTTTTT. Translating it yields CASSFQLAGPNTGELFF.